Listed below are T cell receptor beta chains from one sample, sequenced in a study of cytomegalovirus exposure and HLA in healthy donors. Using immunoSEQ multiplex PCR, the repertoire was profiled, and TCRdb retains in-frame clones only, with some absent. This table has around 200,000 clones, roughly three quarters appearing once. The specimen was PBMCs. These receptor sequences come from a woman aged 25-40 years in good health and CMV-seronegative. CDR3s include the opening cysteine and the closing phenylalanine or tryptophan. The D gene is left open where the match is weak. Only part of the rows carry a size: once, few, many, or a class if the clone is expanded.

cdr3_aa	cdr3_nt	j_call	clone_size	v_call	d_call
CASSRGPNTEAFF	TGTGCCAGCAGCCGAGGGCCTAACACTGAAGCTTTCTTT	TRBJ1-1	.	TRBV14	.
CASSSGTGRQETQYF	TGCGCCAGCAGCTCCGGGACAGGGAGGCAAGAGACCCAGTACTTC	TRBJ2-5	few	TRBV5-1	TRBD1
CASSPGQGAAYEQYF	TGCGCCAGCAGCCCTGGACAGGGGGCAGCCTACGAGCAGTACTTC	TRBJ2-7	.	TRBV5-1	TRBD1
CASSELAYNEQFF	TGCGCCAGCAGCGAGTTAGCCTACAATGAGCAGTTCTTC	TRBJ2-1	.	TRBV5-1	.
CASSPPTGLTEAFF	TGTGCCAGCAGTCCTCCGACAGGCTTGACTGAAGCTTTCTTT	TRBJ1-1	.	TRBV6-5	.
CASSGGPQETQYF	TGTGCCAGCAGCGGGGGGCCTCAAGAGACCCAGTACTTC	TRBJ2-5	.	TRBV9	.
CASSPRGKSSYNEQFF	TGTGCCAGCAGCCCCCGGGGGAAGAGCTCCTACAATGAGCAGTTCTTC	TRBJ2-1	once	TRBV13	.
CASSPDRATNEKLFF	TGTGCCAGCAGCCCTGACAGGGCCACTAATGAAAAACTGTTTTTT	TRBJ1-4	.	TRBV7-9	TRBD1
CAWSLQGVYRDTQYF	TGTGCCTGGAGTTTACAGGGGGTATACAGAGATACGCAGTATTTT	TRBJ2-3	.	TRBV30	TRBD1
CSVDSSGNTIYF	TGCAGCGTTGATTCATCTGGAAACACCATATATTTT	TRBJ1-3	.	TRBV29-1	.
CSVIQGAGQPQHF	TGCAGCGTTATACAGGGGGCAGGACAGCCCCAGCATTTT	TRBJ1-5	.	TRBV29-1	TRBD1
CASSHGTAQTDTQYF	TGTGCCAGCAGCCACGGGACAGCCCAAACAGATACGCAGTATTTT	TRBJ2-3	.	TRBV6-5	TRBD1
CAWSTGLNEKLFF	TGTGCCTGGAGCACAGGGCTTAATGAAAAACTGTTTTTT	TRBJ1-4	.	TRBV30	.
CAISDPGQSNQPQHF	TGTGCCATCAGTGACCCTGGACAGAGCAATCAGCCCCAGCATTTT	TRBJ1-5	.	TRBV10-3	.
CAWNEDRVYGYTF	TGTGCCTGGAATGAAGACAGGGTGTATGGCTACACCTTC	TRBJ1-2	.	TRBV30	TRBD1
CASSTRGQLNTEAFF	TGTGCCAGTAGCACCCGGGGACAGCTGAACACTGAAGCTTTCTTT	TRBJ1-1	.	TRBV19	TRBD1
CASSLIPGESYEQYF	TGTGCCAGCAGCTTAATCCCAGGGGAAAGCTACGAGCAGTACTTC	TRBJ2-7	.	TRBV7-3	.
CASASGTGDTGELFF	TGTGCCAGCGCGTCCGGGACAGGGGACACCGGGGAGCTGTTTTTT	TRBJ2-2	.	TRBV25-1	TRBD1
CASSFGAGAVTYEQYF	TGTGCCAGCAGTTTCGGAGCGGGGGCTGTAACCTACGAGCAGTACTTC	TRBJ2-7	.	TRBV28	TRBD2
CASSDGPGEVETQYF	TGTGCCAGCAGCGACGGACCCGGGGAGGTAGAGACCCAGTACTTC	TRBJ2-5	once	TRBV9	.
CATSRERGSPNEKLFF	TGTGCCACCAGCAGAGAGCGAGGGAGCCCTAATGAAAAACTGTTTTTT	TRBJ1-4	.	TRBV15	.
CAWSVAVLEQFF	TGTGCCTGGAGTGTAGCCGTCCTTGAGCAGTTCTTC	TRBJ2-1	.	TRBV30	.
CASSIYGGGGYEQYF	TGTGCCAGTAGTATATATGGAGGGGGCGGCTACGAGCAGTACTTC	TRBJ2-7	once	TRBV19	.
CASSPESGANVLTF	TGTGCCAGCTCACCAGAGTCCGGGGCCAACGTCCTGACTTTC	TRBJ2-6	.	TRBV18	.
CAWSVGQGYQPQHF	TGTGCCTGGAGTGTAGGGCAGGGATATCAGCCCCAGCATTTT	TRBJ1-5	.	TRBV30	.
CASSLDFYNEQFF	TGTGCCAGCAGCTTAGACTTTTACAATGAGCAGTTCTTC	TRBJ2-1	.	TRBV11-2	.
CASSSGQGREKLFF	TGTGCCAGCAGCTCGGGACAGGGAAGGGAAAAACTGTTTTTT	TRBJ1-4	.	TRBV2	TRBD1
CAWRRGQGQPQHF	TGTGCCTGGAGGAGAGGACAGGGCCAGCCCCAGCATTTT	TRBJ1-5	few	TRBV30	TRBD1
CASSLDYRGSSGANVLTF	TGTGCCAGCAGCTTGGACTATAGGGGAAGCTCTGGGGCCAACGTCCTGACTTTC	TRBJ2-6	.	TRBV7-2	.
CASSLFRTGALGEQYF	TGTGCCAGCAGCTTGTTCCGGACAGGGGCATTGGGCGAGCAGTACTTC	TRBJ2-7	.	TRBV5-6	TRBD1
CAIRPGQGALGEQYF	TGTGCCATCAGGCCGGGACAGGGGGCACTGGGCGAGCAGTACTTC	TRBJ2-7	.	TRBV10-3	TRBD1
CASSRTVTNYGYTF	TGTGCCAGCAGTAGGACAGTCACTAACTATGGCTACACCTTC	TRBJ1-2	.	TRBV6-1	.
CASSLISMAGGYNEQFF	TGTGCCAGCAGCTTGATTAGCATGGCGGGGGGGTACAATGAGCAGTTCTTC	TRBJ2-1	.	TRBV5-4	TRBD2
CASSSGLAQNTGELFF	TGTGCCAGCAGCTCTGGACTAGCGCAGAACACCGGGGAGCTGTTTTTT	TRBJ2-2	once	TRBV5-4	TRBD2
CSVVKLAGVYNEQFF	TGCAGCGTTGTAAAGCTAGCGGGAGTGTACAATGAGCAGTTCTTC	TRBJ2-1	.	TRBV29-1	TRBD2
CASSSEQGADQPQHF	TGTGCCAGCAGCTCAGAACAGGGGGCTGATCAGCCCCAGCATTTT	TRBJ1-5	.	TRBV5-8	TRBD1
CASSHEDRGSRGETQYF	TGCGCCAGCAGCCACGAGGACAGGGGATCGAGAGGGGAGACCCAGTACTTC	TRBJ2-5	.	TRBV4-1	TRBD1
CASSLGRGMNTEAFF	TGTGCCAGCAGCTTAGGGCGGGGTATGAACACTGAAGCTTTCTTT	TRBJ1-1	.	TRBV7-8	.
CASRAVGGKDEQYF	TGTGCCAGTAGGGCGGTTGGGGGCAAGGACGAGCAGTACTTC	TRBJ2-7	.	TRBV19	.
CASSESRTGMQHF	TGCGCCAGCAGTGAGTCCCGGACTGGGATGCAGCATTTT	TRBJ1-5	many	TRBV10-1	.
CASRATGLGNSPLHF	TGTGCCAGCAGGGCGACAGGGCTGGGCAATTCACCCCTCCACTTT	TRBJ1-6	.	TRBV5-6	TRBD1
CASSLEAPAGGYTF	TGCGCCAGCAGCTTGGAGGCCCCGGCGGGTGGCTACACCTTC	TRBJ1-2	.	TRBV5-1	.
CASSHGTTASYGYTF	TGTGCCAGCAGTCATGGGACAACGGCCTCCTATGGCTACACCTTC	TRBJ1-2	.	TRBV5-5	.
CASSFSTSDRYEQYF	TGTGCCAGCAGCTTTTCGACTAGCGACCGATACGAGCAGTACTTC	TRBJ2-7	.	TRBV7-9	TRBD2
CASSYSRGAVDEQYF	TGTGCCAGCAGTTACTCTCGGGGGGCTGTCGACGAGCAGTACTTC	TRBJ2-7	.	TRBV6-5	.
CASSVGTTQETQYF	TGTGCCAGCAGCGTAGGGACAACCCAAGAGACCCAGTACTTC	TRBJ2-5	.	TRBV9	.